This TCR beta chain came from a study of T cells in Graves' hyperthyroidism and ophthalmopathy. On the study more broadly: Peripheral blood was acquired at first diagnosis, ahead of any therapy whatsoever. Whole-study findings and limits: Ophthalmopathy prediction by the model preceded onset by a median approximately 6.9 months. Most thyroid clonotypes expanded above 0.001 appeared in blood too.

V lost 5 bases and J lost 5; bases outside the gene matches: 5. The CDR3 is made up of 13 amino acids. Germline lookup yields CDR1 MNHEY and CDR2 SMNVEV (reference sequence). RNA transcripts were the template for amplifying TCR beta CDR3 regions. HTBI primers drove first-round RT-PCR of the TCR CDR3. From the multiplex PCR reads, TCRdb called clonotypes with MiXCR, one entry per CDR3 protein. The sample records about 590,000 distinct CDR3 sequences, 15% to 18% being singletons. Worth noting for this clonotype: The antigen is unknown.

Each diagnosis was grounded in clinical symptoms, serum thyroxine and TRAb, thyroid ultrasound, and orbital computed tomography. The sequencing input was blood. The genes are TRBV27 and TRBJ2-7, with 8 bases that match TRBD1. The TCR was taken from a woman under 40 with Graves' hyperthyroidism. CDR3 in DNA: TGTGCCAGCAGTGGACAGGGTTTCCACGAGCAGTACTTC. Translated: CASSGQGFHEQYF.